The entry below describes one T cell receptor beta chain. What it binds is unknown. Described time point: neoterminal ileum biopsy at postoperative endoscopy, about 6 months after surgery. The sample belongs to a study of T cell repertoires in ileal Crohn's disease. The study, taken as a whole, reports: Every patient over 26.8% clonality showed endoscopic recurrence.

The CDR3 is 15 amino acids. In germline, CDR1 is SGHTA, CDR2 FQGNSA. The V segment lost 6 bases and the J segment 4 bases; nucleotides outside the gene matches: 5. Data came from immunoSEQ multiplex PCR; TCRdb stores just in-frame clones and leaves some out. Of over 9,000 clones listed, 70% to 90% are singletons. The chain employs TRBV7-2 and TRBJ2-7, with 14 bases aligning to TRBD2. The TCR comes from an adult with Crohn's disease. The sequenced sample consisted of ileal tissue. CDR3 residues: CASRPGLAGAYEQYF. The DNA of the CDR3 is TGTGCCAGCAGGCCGGGACTAGCGGGAGCTTACGAGCAGTACTTC.